One sample yielded the 28 T cell receptor beta chains listed below, sequenced in a study of T cell repertoires in cytomegalovirus infection. TCRdb reprocessed the reads via MiXCR and lists one record per CDR3 protein. Of 750,000 to 950,000 distinct CDR3 sequences in the sample, about 27% are singletons; the top ten hold about an eighth. No antigens are known for them. Sequencing was performed on cultured CD8+ T cells from PBMCs, taken from culture after CMV antigen stimulation. The receptors come from a human donor in good health (CMV status not recorded). Some clones in this sample may be carry-over from other donors' samples.

This clonotype has more than one count but fewer than ten. The genes are TRBV12-3 or TRBV12-4 and TRBJ1-1; D is unresolved. V lost 1 base, J lost 4 bases, and 10 bases lay in between. CDR3 size: 14 residues. The CDR3 nucleotides are TGTGCCAGCAGTTTAGTCGGGCGCACCACTGAAGCTTTCTTT. Residues: CASSLVGRTTEAFF.

This clonotype was counted a few times. The chain links TRBV7-9 to TRBJ2-7; 12 bases match TRBD1. CDR1 and CDR2 from the germline V gene are SEHNR and FQNEAQ (reference sequence). The CDR3 totals 14 residues. Trimming at V came to 3 bases and at J to 5 bases, leaving 2 bases not matched to a gene. The CDR3 DNA is TGTGCCAGCAGCTTCGGGACAGGGGGCCACGAGCAGTACGTC. The encoded protein is CASSFGTGGHEQYV.

This clonotype has more than one count but fewer than ten. The chain is built from TRBV6-2 or TRBV6-3 and TRBJ1-5; tentatively, D is TRBD1 (5 bases). V was shortened by 2 bases and J by 7 bases, with 9 bases between the two germline ends. In germline, CDR1 is MNHEY, CDR2 SVGEGT. This CDR3 region has 13 residues. CDR3 nucleotide sequence: TGTGCCAGCAGTTACCTCAAGGGGCAGCCCCAGCATTTT. It is translated as CASSYLKGQPQHF.

This clonotype was picked up many times. V and J are TRBV7-8 and TRBJ2-1; unclear D gene. The V gene's germline CDR1 is SGHVS and CDR2 FQNEAQ. Trimming pared 7 bases from V and 2 bases from J, leaving 12 bases between. The CDR3 is 14 amino acids. CDR3 sequence (DNA): TGTGCCAGCACCAAAGAGAACACCTACAATGAGCAGTTCTTC. It encodes CASTKENTYNEQFF.

The J gene is TRBJ1-3, the V gene TRBV7-6; a weak D match, TRBD1 (5 bases). This CDR3 has 17 residues. The V end lost 2 bases, the J end lost 0 bases, and 14 bases lay between the germline ends. CDR1 is SGHVS and CDR2 is FNYEAQ in the germline V gene. CDR3: CASSLRQLRPSGNTIYF. The CDR3 nucleotides read TGTGCCAGCAGCTTAAGACAGCTAAGACCCTCTGGAAACACCATATATTTT.

The chain has TRBV5-5 and TRBJ1-6, with D hard to call. Trimming took off 4 bases at V and 7 bases at J, with 18 bases between the two ends. Germline V CDR1 and CDR2: SGHKS, YYEKEE (reference sequence). The CDR3 length is 16 residues. As DNA, the CDR3 is TGTGCCAGCAGCGTTGATCAGACGAGCTACAATTCACCCCTCCACTTT. It codes for CASSVDQTSYNSPLHF.

This clonotype came up many times. This chain links TRBV7-2 with TRBJ2-4, with 8 bases identical to TRBD1. The CDR3 is made up of 16 amino acids. V shed 1 base and J 2 bases; nucleotides not matched to a gene: 4. From germline, CDR1 is SGHTA and CDR2 FQGNSA. CDR3 DNA: TGTGCCAGCAGCTTAGTCAGGGGGCCGACCAAAAACATTCAGTACTTC. As protein: CASSLVRGPTKNIQYF.

CDR3 in DNA: TGTGCCTCTCGGGGCGCGGGGGGGTACAATGAGCAGTTCTTC. It translates to CASRGAGGYNEQFF. The gene calls are TRBV7-3 and TRBJ2-1; 9 bases map to TRBD2. The junction had 9 bases not matched to a gene; V was cut back by 11 bases and J by 4 bases. Per the germline V gene, CDR1 is SGHTA and CDR2 is FQGTGA. This CDR3 is built from 14 residues. The whole variable domain, filled in from reference TRBV7-3 and TRBJ2-1, reads GAGVSQTPSNKVTEKGKYVELRCDPISGHTALYWYRQSLGQGPEFLIYFQGTGAADDSGLPNDRFFAVRPEGSVSTLKIQRTERGDSAVYLCASRGAGGYNEQFFGPGTRLTVL.

This clonotype has at least ten counts. The chain employs TRBV4-1 and TRBJ2-3; no clear D. Deletions cut 3 bases from V and 2 bases from J, with 15 bases between. CDR3 length: 16 residues. CDR1 is MGHRA, CDR2 YSYEKL, per germline. The CDR3 DNA sequence: TGCGCCAGCAGCCACCAGACTGGCAGGTTCACAGATACGCAGTATTTT. This codes for CASSHQTGRFTDTQYF.

This sequence joins TRBV6-5 and TRBJ1-6; no definite D call. The CDR3 consists of 15 residues. CDR1 and CDR2 (germline): MNHEY, SVGAGI. V was clipped by 5 bases and J by 5 bases, with 13 bases between them. Here the CDR3 DNA reads TGTGCCAGCAGTCCCGAGTCCCCCCATAATTCACCCCTCCACTTT. Translated: CASSPESPHNSPLHF.

The chain joins TRBV7-6 to TRBJ2-7; possibly TRBD1 for D (5 bases). This CDR3 is 13 amino acids long. CDR1 and CDR2 from the germline V gene are SGHVS and FNYEAQ. Trimming shortened V by 1 base and J by 5 bases, and 9 bases separated the two germline ends. The DNA for the CDR3 is TGTGCCAGCAGCTTAGAAGGCAGGGACGAGCAGTACGTC. Protein: CASSLEGRDEQYV.

This clonotype was counted at least ten times. The rearrangement joins TRBV12-3 or TRBV12-4 to TRBJ1-1, with D maybe TRBD1 (6 bases). The V gene lost 5 bases and the J gene lost 4 bases, with 17 bases spanning the gap. The CDR3 length is 15 residues. The DNA of the CDR3 is TGTGCCAGCAGTCCCCTAAAGAGGGGGGGCACTGAAGCTTTCTTT. Its protein product is CASSPLKRGGTEAFF.

This clonotype appeared a few times. The rearrangement joins TRBV20-1 to TRBJ2-1, with D hard to call. Per germline, CDR1 DFQATT and CDR2 SNEGSKA (reference sequence). The CDR3 covers 15 residues. The V gene lost 6 bases and the J gene lost 0 bases, with 15 bases spanning the gap. The CDR3 DNA is TGCAGTGCGAGCCTAGGGTCAAGCTCCTACAATGAGCAGTTCTTC. Its protein product is CSASLGSSSYNEQFF.

This clonotype turned up a few times. In DNA form, the CDR3 reads TGTGCCAGCAGCTCCAGACTTGATAATGAGCAGTTCTTC. Amino acids: CASSSRLDNEQFF. V is TRBV7-9 and J is TRBJ2-1, with D unclear. The CDR3 extends over 13 amino acids. Germline V gene data show CDR1 as SEHNR and CDR2 as FQNEAQ (reference sequence). V lost 4 bases, J lost 7 bases, and 11 bases lay in between.

By proportion, this clonotype is medium-sized. The chain employs TRBV7-4 and TRBJ2-7, with D tentatively TRBD2 (5 bases). V shed 5 bases and J shed 6 bases, with 14 bases lying between them. Looked up from germline, CDR1 is SGHVT and CDR2 is SQSDAQ. There are 13 residues in the CDR3. DNA of the CDR3: TGTGCCAGCAGCGGAGGCACGGTGGGCGAGCAGTACGTC. This translates into CASSGGTVGEQYV.

V gene TRBV12-3 or TRBV12-4 combines with J gene TRBJ1-2; D is perhaps TRBD1 (6 bases). The germline V and J ends were trimmed by 6 bases and 4 bases, with 15 bases remaining between them. The CDR3 has 14 residues. The CDR3 nucleotides are TGTGCCAGCAGACCCCGGGGGCAATTCTATGGCTACACCTTC. This codes for CASRPRGQFYGYTF.

The chain uses TRBV4-1 and TRBJ2-3, with 15 bases lining up with TRBD2. V lost 0 bases, J lost 1 base, and 14 bases stayed unmatched. The V gene's germline CDR1 is MGHRA and CDR2 YSYEKL. This CDR3 has 22 amino acids. The CDR3 reads CASSQDWEHGTSGGLRTDTQYF. As DNA, the CDR3 is TGCGCCAGCAGCCAAGACTGGGAACACGGGACTAGCGGGGGGCTTCGCACAGATACGCAGTATTTT.

As regards this clonotype: Compared with germline, one end of the junction differs, possibly owing to a read error. This chain links TRBV20-1 with TRBJ2-7; either TRBD1 or TRBD2 may fit D (5 bases each). In germline, CDR1 is DFQATT, CDR2 SNEGSKA (reference sequence). The CDR3 runs 13 residues. The chain's CDR3 is CSARGDGPKEQYF. The CDR3, as DNA: TGCAGTGCAAGAGGGGACGGGCCCAAAGAGCAGTACTTC.

Regarding this clonotype: Its ends do not fully match the called genes, so a read error is possible. The chain carries TRBV27 and TRBJ2-2; D not certain. The CDR3 covers 13 residues. The germline V gene has CDR1 MNHEY and CDR2 SMNVEV (reference sequence). In DNA, the CDR3 is TGTGCCAGCAGTCCACCGAAGACCGGGGAGCTGTTTTTT. Translating gives CASSPPKTGELFF.

This clonotype was recorded many times. The chain is built from TRBV7-9 and TRBJ2-3; 9 positions match TRBD1. With V trimmed by 7 bases and J by 5 bases, 10 bases remained unmatched. CDR3 length equals 15 residues. CDR1 SEHNR and CDR2 FQNEAQ come from the germline V gene (reference sequence). Written as DNA, the CDR3 is TGTGCCAGCACCCTGACAGGGGGTTCACAAGATACGCAGTATTTT. As protein: CASTLTGGSQDTQYF.

In its sample, this clonotype was seen many times. V and J are TRBV15 and TRBJ2-2, with D tentatively TRBD1 or TRBD2 (6 bases each). CDR3 length equals 18 residues. From germline, CDR1 is LNHNV and CDR2 YYDKDF (reference sequence). V dropped 1 base and J dropped 4 bases, with 19 bases sitting between them. CDR3 in amino acids: CATSRALLGGSSTGELFF. The CDR3 DNA reads TGTGCCACCAGCAGAGCCCTACTAGGGGGGAGCTCCACCGGGGAGCTGTTTTTT.

This clonotype has a count of ten or more. This chain uses TRBV4-1 with TRBJ1-5, with D hard to call. This CDR3 region has 14 residues. Germline V lookup: CDR1 MGHRA, CDR2 YSYEKL. V was pared by 5 bases and J by 2 bases, with 10 bases between. The CDR3 sequence is CASSVGWGNQPQHF. The CDR3 nucleotides read TGCGCCAGCAGCGTCGGGTGGGGCAATCAGCCCCAGCATTTT.

This clonotype has ten or more counts. J is TRBJ1-6 and V is TRBV7-2; D remains unclear. V gave up 4 bases and J gave up 10 bases, with 23 bases separating them. This CDR3 spans 17 amino acids. CDR1 and CDR2 from the germline V gene are SGHTA and FQGNSA. CDR3: CASSSTTRPPGRSPLHF. In nucleotides, the CDR3 is TGTGCCAGCAGCTCAACCACGAGACCCCCTGGGAGATCACCCCTCCACTTT.

This clonotype was observed a single time. The chain carries TRBV13 and TRBJ2-3, with D possibly being TRBD2 (7 bases). This CDR3 is built from 15 residues. Trimming cost V 5 bases and J 2 bases, with 14 bases left between them. In germline, CDR1 is PRHDT, CDR2 FYEKMQ (reference sequence). In DNA form, the CDR3 reads TGTGCCAGCAGCCTATGGGGGGGCTTCACAGATACGCAGTATTTT. It translates to CASSLWGGFTDTQYF.

This clonotype showed up many times. V gene TRBV29-1 combines with J gene TRBJ1-1, with D possibly TRBD1 on 6 matching bases. V was cut by 4 bases and J by 4 bases, with 16 bases left in between. Germline lookup yields CDR1 SQVTM and CDR2 ANQGSEA. CDR3 size: 14 residues. The chain's CDR3 is CSVARGRGGTEAFF. The CDR3 DNA reads TGCAGCGTTGCCAGGGGCCGGGGGGGCACTGAAGCTTTCTTT.

The rearrangement uses TRBV12-3 or TRBV12-4 and TRBJ1-2; TRBD1 might be the D (6 bases). The ends were cut back, 5 bases at V and 0 bases at J, with 19 bases in the middle. The CDR3 runs 17 residues. CDR3 bases: TGTGCCAGCAGTGACTCTCGAACAGGGAGGCCTAACTATGGCTACACCTTC. This encodes CASSDSRTGRPNYGYTF.

The table lists this clonotype with many counts. J is TRBJ1-1 and V is TRBV7-2; D perhaps matches TRBD1 (5 bases). From germline, CDR1 is SGHTA and CDR2 FQGNSA. The CDR3 spans 14 residues. V was cut by 3 bases and J by 1 base, with 9 bases left in between. The CDR3 sequence is CASSLMGPNTEAFF. The CDR3, as DNA: TGTGCCAGCAGCTTGATGGGACCGAACACTGAAGCTTTCTTT.

CDR3 region: CASTEDRVNEKLFF. The CDR3 DNA reads TGTGCCAGCACCGAGGACAGGGTGAATGAAAAACTGTTTTTT. This sequence joins TRBV12-3 or TRBV12-4 and TRBJ1-4; 8 nucleotides agree with TRBD1. This CDR3 region has 14 residues. With 7 bases clipped from V and 5 bases from J, the junction kept 6 bases outside the gene matches.